This T cell receptor beta chain was obtained from a study of blood T cell repertoires in COVID-19. Whole-study context: T cells, B-cell-depleted T cells, or PBMCs supplied cDNA or gDNA.

This CDR3 has 15 amino acids. In germline, CDR1 is SEHNR, CDR2 FQNEAQ (reference sequence). V was trimmed by 1 base and J by 0 bases, leaving 7 bases between them. Original handling: For nucleated cells, counts were estimated from reference gene primer amplification. Assay used: immunoSEQ multiplex PCR; TCRdb lists only in-frame clones, some missing. That table supplies the V and J calls and clone size; D and trimming were determined from the DNA. The sample shows more than 95,000 clones, around 82% of them seen only once. The chain combines TRBV7-9 with TRBJ2-1; D might be TRBD1 (6 bases). The specimen was peripheral blood. The source is a man aged 55-75 years with acute or convalescent COVID-19. The CDR3 here is CASSLVGGSYNEQFF. For the CDR3, the DNA is TGTGCCAGCAGCTTAGTAGGGGGCTCCTACAATGAGCAGTTCTTC. The full variable domain, with the rest looked up from reference TRBV7-9 and TRBJ2-1, is DTGVSQNPRHKITKRGQNVTFRCDPISEHNRLYWYRQTLGQGPEFLTYFQNEAQLEKSRLLSDRFSAERPKGSFSTLEIQRTEQGDSAMYLCASSLVGGSYNEQFFGPGTRLTVL.